Listed here are 23 T cell receptor beta chains from one sample, sequenced in a study of T cell responses to AZD1222 COVID-19 vaccine. Method: immunoSEQ multiplex PCR; TCRdb's copy keeps in-frame clones and lacks some. This table holds fewer than 200,000 clones, 92% found once. The source was peripheral blood, collected on day 0 of MenACWY control vaccination. These receptors originate from an adult in good health.

This sequence joins TRBV27 and TRBJ2-7, with unresolved D. This CDR3 is built from 12 residues. Germline V gives CDR1 MNHEY, CDR2 SMNVEV (reference sequence). V lost 1 base, J lost 4 bases, and 5 bases lay in between. The CDR3 loop is CASSLYGYEQYF. The CDR3 coding sequence is TGTGCCAGCAGTTTATATGGTTACGAGCAGTACTTC.

The rearrangement joins TRBV7-9 to TRBJ2-7, with TRBD1 as a possible D gene (5 bases). Germline CDR1 is SEHNR and CDR2 is FQNEAQ (reference sequence). This CDR3 spans 14 amino acids. V lost 5 bases to trimming and J lost 4 bases, with 15 bases between them. Here the CDR3 DNA reads TGTGCCAGCAGCGACCAGGGTGTCTTGTACGAGCAGTACTTC. It codes for CASSDQGVLYEQYF. Based on the CDR3 plus reference TRBV7-9 and TRBJ2-7, the full variable domain is DTGVSQNPRHKITKRGQNVTFRCDPISEHNRLYWYRQTLGQGPEFLTYFQNEAQLEKSRLLSDRFSAERPKGSFSTLEIQRTEQGDSAMYLCASSDQGVLYEQYFGPGTRLTVT.

The rearrangement uses TRBV3-1 (or the pseudogene TRBV3-2) and TRBJ2-1; the D gene could be TRBD1 or TRBD2 (5 bases each). The ends were cut back, 3 bases at V and 8 bases at J, with 17 bases in the middle. The CDR3 totals 15 residues. From germline, CDR1 is LGHDT and CDR2 YNNKEL (reference sequence). The CDR3: CASSHWGTQGDEQFF. CDR3 sequence (DNA): TGTGCCAGCAGCCATTGGGGGACGCAGGGAGATGAGCAGTTCTTC.

V usage is TRBV5-4 and J usage is TRBJ1-6, with D unresolved. The length of the CDR3 is 16 residues. Germline CDR1 SGHNT, CDR2 YYREEE (reference sequence). V shed 4 bases and J shed 0 bases, with 11 bases lying between them. The CDR3 sequence is CASSAAGGSYNSPLHF. The CDR3, as DNA: TGTGCCAGCAGCGCCGCAGGAGGCTCCTATAATTCACCCCTCCACTTT.

This chain links TRBV10-2 with TRBJ1-4; perhaps TRBD1 as D (6 bases). Germline V gene sequence: CDR1 WSHSY, CDR2 SAAADI. V lost 10 bases and J lost 12, with 15 bases in between. The CDR3 has 11 amino acids. The CDR3 nucleotides read TGCGCCAACCCACCGGGGGCACAACTGTTTTTT. Translation gives CANPPGAQLFF.

The rearrangement uses TRBV9 and TRBJ2-3, with 12 bases aligning to TRBD2. The ends lost 6 bases at V and 6 bases at J; junction bases unmatched: 11. There are 16 residues in the CDR3. Germline V CDR1 and CDR2: SGDLS, YYNGEE. The CDR3 sequence is CASTEGLAGFRDTQYF. The DNA of the CDR3 is TGTGCCAGCACCGAAGGACTAGCGGGGTTTAGGGATACGCAGTATTTT.

The chain joins TRBV7-2 to TRBJ2-7; D might be TRBD1 (6 bases). V was clipped by 0 bases and J by 7 bases, with 13 bases between them. The CDR3 covers 14 residues. Germline-derived CDR1 and CDR2 are SGHTA and FQGNSA. Here the CDR3 reads CASSLATGPTEQYF. The CDR3 nucleotides are TGTGCCAGCAGCTTAGCGACAGGCCCTACGGAGCAGTACTTC.

V and J are TRBV10-2 and TRBJ2-1; maybe TRBD2 (5 bases). The V and J ends lost 2 bases and 7 bases respectively, with 12 bases between them. Germline CDR1 WSHSY, CDR2 SAAADI. CDR3 length equals 14 residues. CDR3 loop: CASSEGGLPNEQFF. CDR3 in DNA: TGCGCCAGCAGTGAGGGCGGACTTCCTAATGAGCAGTTCTTC.

The chain couples TRBV7-2 to TRBJ1-5; D ambiguous. The CDR3 spans 14 residues. Trimming stripped 4 bases from V and 4 bases from J, with 11 bases between. The germline V gene has CDR1 SGHTA and CDR2 FQGNSA. CDR3 loop: CASSYRRTNQPQHF. Written as DNA, the CDR3 is TGTGCCAGCAGCTACCGACGGACTAATCAGCCCCAGCATTTT.

The CDR3, as DNA: TGTGCCAGCAGCTCCAGGGACAGGCGAAGAACCTACGAGCAGTACTTC. It codes for CASSSRDRRRTYEQYF. This chain joins TRBV5-6 and TRBJ2-7, with 8 nucleotides matching TRBD1. CDR3 length equals 16 residues. Losses at the gene ends were 3 bases for V and 2 bases for J; bases not matched to a gene: 10. Germline CDR1 is SGHDT and CDR2 is YYEEEE.

CDR3: CASSLHFYGYTF. The CDR3 bases are TGTGCCAGCAGCTTACACTTCTATGGCTACACCTTC. This chain links TRBV7-2 with TRBJ1-2; D unresolved. The CDR3 spans 12 residues. The V end lost 2 bases, the J end lost 4 bases, and 5 bases lay between the germline ends. Per germline, CDR1 SGHTA and CDR2 FQGNSA.

The gene calls are TRBV6-6 and TRBJ2-1, with unresolved D. Germline V gives CDR1 MNHNY, CDR2 SVGAGI (reference sequence). The CDR3 runs 16 residues. V was trimmed by 2 bases and J by 0 bases, leaving 11 bases between them. CDR3 bases: TGTGCCAGCAGTTACCCTCCTGGCGGCTCCTACAATGAGCAGTTCTTC. Its protein product is CASSYPPGGSYNEQFF.

There are a few counts of this clone. The CDR3 nucleotides read TGTGCCCTGGAGGTATACCCTCCGAACACCGGGGAGCTGTTTTTT. Amino acids: CALEVYPPNTGELFF. The rearrangement links TRBV30 to TRBJ2-2; D might be TRBD2 (5 bases). V lost 8 bases and J 0 bases, leaving 16 bases between the germline ends. Germline CDR1 is GTSNPN and CDR2 is SVGIG (reference sequence). There are 15 residues in the CDR3.

The chain uses TRBV24-1 and TRBJ2-1, with D hard to call. The CDR3 covers 17 residues. Trimming removed 3 bases at V and 2 bases at J, with 16 bases between. Per germline, CDR1 KGHDR and CDR2 SFDVKD. The DNA of the CDR3 is TGTGCCACCAGTGATCCCCTTGCGGAAGGGACCTACAATGAGCAGTTCTTC. Encoded protein: CATSDPLAEGTYNEQFF.

This clone was recorded only once. This chain uses TRBV7-2 with TRBJ1-6; no reliable D call. Germline V lookup: CDR1 SGHTA, CDR2 FQGNSA. Between the trimmed V and J ends, which lost 3 bases and 7 bases, there was a span of 19 bases. The CDR3 is made up of 17 amino acids. The CDR3 sequence is CASSLEDGSKWNSPLHF. DNA for the CDR3: TGTGCCAGCAGCTTGGAAGATGGATCCAAGTGGAATTCACCCCTCCACTTT.

The chain couples TRBV19 to TRBJ1-1; D perhaps matches TRBD1 (5 bases). V gave up 6 bases and J gave up 4 bases, with 18 bases separating them. This CDR3 is built from 15 residues. In germline, CDR1 is LNHDA, CDR2 SQIVND (reference sequence). DNA of the CDR3: TGTGCCAGTAGCAGCCTCAGAGGGGATAGCACTGAAGCTTTCTTT. This translates into CASSSLRGDSTEAFF.

The chain is built from TRBV19 and TRBJ1-2, with TRBD1 matching over 12 bases. The CDR3 runs 15 residues. J lost 6 bases, V lost 3 bases, and 5 bases had no gene match. Germline CDR1 reads LNHDA; CDR2 reads SQIVND (reference sequence). Here the CDR3 reads CASSIFGTGGDGYTF. CDR3 in DNA: TGTGCCAGTAGTATTTTCGGGACAGGGGGCGATGGCTACACCTTC. Using reference TRBV19 and TRBJ1-2 for the parts outside the CDR3, the full variable domain is DGGITQSPKYLFRKEGQNVTLSCEQNLNHDAMYWYRQDPGQGLRLIYYSQIVNDFQKGDIAEGYSVSREKKESFPLTVTSAQKNPTAFYLCASSIFGTGGDGYTFGSGTRLTVV.

The chain recombines TRBV30 with TRBJ1-1; the D gene is possibly TRBD1 (6 bases). CDR1 GTSNPN and CDR2 SVGIG come from the germline V gene (reference sequence). CDR3 length equals 13 residues. V lost 2 bases to trimming and J lost 4 bases, with 11 bases between them. Written as DNA, the CDR3 is TGTGCCTGGAGTTTTCAGGGGACCACTGAAGCTTTCTTT. Its protein product is CAWSFQGTTEAFF.

The J gene is TRBJ2-6, the V gene TRBV7-8, with 9 positions matching TRBD1. The germline CDR1 and CDR2 sequences are SGHVS and FQNEAQ. Trimming at V came to 5 bases and at J to 8 bases, leaving 7 bases not matched to a gene. This CDR3 is 15 amino acids long. CDR3: CASSITGGAPNVLTF. CDR3 nucleotides: TGTGCCAGCAGCATAACAGGGGGCGCGCCCAACGTCCTGACTTTC.

V is TRBV12-3 or TRBV12-4 and J is TRBJ2-2; perhaps TRBD2 as D (5 bases). This CDR3 comprises 12 residues. The V gene lost 8 bases and the J gene lost 6 bases, with 10 bases spanning the gap. The CDR3 is CASLRGSGELFF. CDR3 sequence (DNA): TGTGCCAGCCTTCGAGGGTCCGGGGAGCTGTTTTTT.

The chain links TRBV15 to TRBJ2-5; D is uncertain. V was trimmed by 3 bases and J by 10 bases, leaving 9 bases between them. The CDR3 sequence is 11 residues long. From germline, CDR1 is LNHNV and CDR2 YYDKDF (reference sequence). The CDR3 DNA is TGTGCCACCAGCAGGGGCTTGGACCAGTACTTC. It is translated as CATSRGLDQYF.

This chain connects TRBV9 to TRBJ2-7, with 7 bases fitting TRBD2. Unmatched junction bases numbered 5, after V lost 0 bases and J lost 2 bases. From germline, CDR1 is SGDLS and CDR2 YYNGEE. This CDR3 region has 15 residues. The CDR3 DNA follows: TGTGCCAGCAGCGTAGGGGCGGGGGAACCCTACGAGCAGTACTTC. Encoded protein: CASSVGAGEPYEQYF.

V is TRBV6-1 and J is TRBJ1-2; D not certain. V was clipped by 0 bases and J by 0 bases, with 8 bases between them. Germline V gives CDR1 MNHNS, CDR2 SASEGT. The CDR3 is made up of 15 amino acids. The CDR3 DNA sequence: TGTGCCAGCAGTGAAGCTCACGGAGCTAACTATGGCTACACCTTC. Protein product: CASSEAHGANYGYTF.